Presented here are 5 T cell receptor beta chains from one specimen sequenced in a study of PD-L1 blockade in urothelial cancer. The table came from immunoSEQ multiplex PCR; TCRdb's copy has only in-frame clones and leaves some out. The sample lists some 19,000 clones, 90% occurring once. Sequenced material: PBMCs, taken around atezolizumab (anti-PD-L1) treatment. These receptors came from a woman aged 55-75 years with urothelial cancer.

J is TRBJ1-2 and V is TRBV19; D not certain. The V gene lost 7 bases and the J gene lost 6 bases, with 9 bases spanning the gap. CDR1 LNHDA and CDR2 SQIVND come from the germline V gene (reference sequence). The CDR3 extends over 11 amino acids. CDR3 sequence reads: CASNQVHGYTF. The CDR3 DNA is TGTGCCAGTAACCAGGTCCATGGCTACACCTTC.

This chain joins TRBV11-2 and TRBJ2-1; 13 bases map to TRBD2. CDR3 length equals 17 residues. Germline trimming cut 3 bases from V and 8 bases from J; bases unmatched to any gene: 10. The V gene's germline CDR1 is SGHAT and CDR2 FQNNGV. In nucleotides, the CDR3 is TGTGCCAGCAGCTTGTACCGGACTAGCGGGAGTCCCGATGAGCAGTTCTTC. Translation gives CASSLYRTSGSPDEQFF.

This chain joins TRBV11-2 and TRBJ2-7; tentatively, D is TRBD2 (5 bases). Trimming removed 1 base at V and 5 bases at J, with 15 bases between. The germline V gene encodes CDR1 SGHAT and CDR2 FQNNGV. CDR3 size: 15 residues. This CDR3 is CASSLGSRVSDEQYF. CDR3 in DNA: TGTGCCAGCAGCTTAGGTTCGAGGGTTTCGGACGAGCAGTACTTC.

The chain is built from TRBV14 and TRBJ1-2; D perhaps matches TRBD1 (5 bases). V was clipped by 4 bases and J by 4 bases, with 13 bases between them. The CDR3 is made up of 14 amino acids. Germline V gives CDR1 SGHDN, CDR2 FVKESK. CDR3 sequence (DNA): TGTGCCAGCAGCCCTCAGGGCCAAGCCTATGGCTACACCTTC. Translation: CASSPQGQAYGYTF.

The chain recombines TRBV29-1 with TRBJ1-2, with D perhaps matching TRBD1 (6 bases). Germline CDR1 reads SQVTM; CDR2 reads ANQGSEA. Trimming cost V 5 bases and J 0 bases, with 13 bases left between them. This CDR3 is built from 14 residues. The chain's CDR3 is CSVSGQLANYGYTF. DNA of the CDR3: TGCAGCGTTAGCGGACAGTTAGCTAACTATGGCTACACCTTC.